This T cell receptor (beta chain) was identified in a study of CD8 T cells in ankylosing spondylitis (dated by TCRdb to about 2017). For the study in its entirety: T cell receptor beta repertoires were profiled in healthy donors and ankylosing spondylitis patients so that disease-linked TCR variants could be found. Peripheral blood was sampled, and synovial fluid was also collected from ankylosing spondylitis patients. In total, the full study cohort was made up of some 110 healthy donors and 25 to 30 ankylosing spondylitis patients.

The run used an Illumina HiSeq 2500. Quantitative 5'-RACE with molecular barcodes was used to prepare TCR beta libraries. The original pipeline was this. A new computational method, built on a probabilistic model of VDJ rearrangement, was used to identify disease-linked TCR variants. In TCRdb, the public reads were trimmed at Q25 with fastp and aligned with MiXCR, with productive beta chains retained. Identical CDR3 proteins give one entry, which carries the most common genes and DNA. These V and J calls originate from TCRdb's pipeline instead of the authors' own analysis. In all, the sample holds 700,000 to 850,000 distinct CDR3 sequences, and approximately 12% of those were seen once. In total, the top ten clones hold approximately 0.51% of the sample. Turning to this clonotype: It has no known antigen specificity. Within one base of it there is no much larger clone, and no base qualities were kept.

The investigation overall reported the following: Some motif variants were previously reported in synovial fluid and blood of reactive arthritis patients, suggesting common disease-initiation mechanisms. The disease-linked clones showed a CD8+ phenotype and occurred at relatively low frequencies in peripheral blood. Significant enrichment of the disease-linked clones was reported in matched synovial fluid samples from ankylosing spondylitis patients. Blood from ankylosing spondylitis patients appeared to be characterized by a TCR beta motif made up of several highly homologous amino acid variants.

The CDR3 measures 17 amino acids from cysteine to phenylalanine. Only the CDR3 part of the read is kept: 51 bases, read in frame from the first base. CDR1 and CDR2 are drawn from the germline V gene: ENHRY, SYGVKD. Trimming leaves V shorter by 3 bases and J shorter by 5 bases, with the junction holding 5 bases beyond the gene matches. The chain joins TRBV10-3 to TRBJ2-1; 15 middle bases align to TRBD2. The sequencing sample was made of blood, either unsorted or a sorted T cell fraction (not recorded which). The receptor was derived from a male donor with ankylosing spondylitis. This receptor carries the CDR3 CAISDPGLAGGNNEQFF. The DNA sequence is given as TGTGCCATCAGTGACCCGGGACTAGCGGGAGGAAACAATGAGCAGTTCTTC.